The clone carrying this T cell receptor (beta chain) was recorded a few times. Original data processing: For nucleated cells, counts were estimated from reference gene primer amplification. Sequencing used immunoSEQ multiplex PCR; TCRdb keeps in-frame clones, though not all of them. The D gene and trimming were derived from the DNA, and the V and J assignments and clone size from that table. Here the sample spans tens of thousands of clones, over 60% being singletons. CDR3 length equals 13 residues. Germline values: CDR1 GTSNPN, CDR2 SVGIG (reference sequence). V trimming: 5 bases; J trimming: 4 bases; junction bases outside the gene matches: 6. This sample stems from a study of blood T cell repertoires in COVID-19. Study at large: Sites across the United States, Italy and Spain contributed samples from acute and convalescent COVID-19.

This TCR derives from a human donor in a cohort sampled during active COVID-19. The chain is built from TRBV30 and TRBJ1-1, with 8 bases that match TRBD1. Sequences were obtained from peripheral blood. The CDR3 sequence is CAWRQGLGTEAFF. The CDR3 bases are TGTGCCTGGCGACAGGGGTTGGGCACTGAAGCTTTCTTT. The complete variable domain, with remaining parts taken from reference TRBV30 and TRBJ1-1, reads SQTIHQWPATLVQPVGSPLSLECTVEGTSNPNLYWYRQAAGRGLQLLFYSVGIGQISSEVPQNLSASRPQDRQFILSSKKLLLSDSGFYLCAWRQGLGTEAFFGQGTRLTVV.